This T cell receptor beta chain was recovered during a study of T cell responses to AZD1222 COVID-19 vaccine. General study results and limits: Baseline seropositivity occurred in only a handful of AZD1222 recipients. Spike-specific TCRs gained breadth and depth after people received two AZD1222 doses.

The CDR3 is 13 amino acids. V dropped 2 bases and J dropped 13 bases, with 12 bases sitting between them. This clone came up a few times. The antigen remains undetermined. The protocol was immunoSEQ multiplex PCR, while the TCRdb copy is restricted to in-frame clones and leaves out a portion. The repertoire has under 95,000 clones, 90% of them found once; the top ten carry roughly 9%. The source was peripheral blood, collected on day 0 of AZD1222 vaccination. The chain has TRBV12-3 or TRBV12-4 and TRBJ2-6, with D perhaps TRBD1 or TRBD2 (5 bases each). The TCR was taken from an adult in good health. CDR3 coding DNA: TGTGCCAGCAGTTTAATGGGGCGGGTAGTCCTGACTTTC. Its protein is CASSLMGRVVLTF.